This T cell receptor (beta chain) was captured in a study of shared clonotypes between healthy human individuals (dated by TCRdb to the early 2020s). For context, the study as a whole: A few men and two women, aged 18 to 49 years, made up the cohort. For each donor, CD4 naive and CD4 memory were each run on three plates, CD8 naive on two plates, and CD8 memory on one plate. The study deeply sequenced blood TCR repertoires of about 5 healthy adults to estimate repertoire size and the extent of clonotype sharing between individuals. Libraries were prepared and TCR repertoires were sequenced by different laboratories using diverse techniques, in order to increase sequencing depth and limit assay-specific biases. Per donor, leukapheresis produced somewhere between about 0.85 and 9.5 billion PBMCs.

CD8 naive samples were CD45RO-negative cells positively selected for CCR7, giving a CD45RA+CCR7+ population that excluded TemRA cells. The donors were healthy, HIV-negative adults who had no recently reported acute infections or vaccinations. Every donor was a Caucasian adult residing in Nashville, Tennessee, USA. Blood was collected by leukapheresis, and PBMCs were isolated by Ficoll-Histopaque density gradient centrifugation and then cryopreserved in liquid nitrogen vapor phase. Purity and quantity of every magnetically sorted T cell population were checked by analytical flow cytometry. Genomic DNA was isolated from each sorted fraction and quantified by UV absorbance on a Nanodrop 2000c. Concerning this clone: Its antigen target is currently unknown. Within one base of it there is no much larger clone, and no base qualities were kept.

Here is what the overall study found, with its caveats: Sharing across a few donors was observed for roughly 5.4% of naive CD4, less than 4% of naive CD8, roughly 2.4% of memory CD4, and over 0.3% of memory CD8 clonotypes. The small number of donors limited the genetic and exposure-history diversity represented. Estimated clonotype richness was generally larger for naive than for memory subsets. Only blood was sampled, and tissue TCR repertoires likely differ from those in blood. Even with the large sequencing depth, rarefaction of the sorted-subset datasets indicated that sequencing was incomplete. Based on pairwise subsampling, the degree of clonotype sharing among donors was expected to be affected by sequencing depth. Compared with non-shared clonotypes, clonotypes shared by all four sorted-subset donors had higher generation probabilities.

Spanning cysteine to phenylalanine, the CDR3 consists of 15 amino acids. Only CDR3 DNA remains: 45 bases, in frame from the first base. Reading the germline V gene gives CDR1 SGDLS and CDR2 YYNGEE. V has 3 bases trimmed and J has 5 bases trimmed; junction bases matching no gene number 11. TCR CDR3 regions were amplified from genomic DNA by multiplex PCR using the deep immunoSEQ assay. Extracted genomic DNA from each cell subset was spread evenly across all wells of several immunoSEQ 96-well plates, with each plate serving as a replicate. Each replicate PCR for sorted subsets received about 180 ng genomic DNA, equal to roughly 30,000 T cell genomes. The purified libraries were quantified using a Qubit 3.0 fluorometer, sized with a Bioanalyzer 2100, and then quantified again using the KAPA Library Quantification kit. Every immunoSEQ 96-well plate was sequenced on a dedicated single-read 150-cycle Illumina NextSeq 550 flow cell. Under the source paper's analysis protocol: Because only junctional sequences without quality scores were contained in the immunoSEQ output, filtering matching that applied to full-length reads could not be performed. Sequences were annotated with PyIR, a Python wrapper for IgBLAST v1.9, and V/J genes and CDR3 were assigned using IMGT germline references. Reads were filtered out if the reads had weak V/J assignments (E-value above 1e-6), no CDR3, stop codons, out-of-frame junctions, or ambiguous translated residues. V3J clonotypes were defined by identical inferred V gene, J gene, and CDR3 amino acid sequence. Percentage overlap between repertoires was computed as shared unique clonotypes divided by the size of the smaller repertoire. Richness of each repertoire was evaluated using RTK rarefaction, the Chao1 estimator, and Recon v2.1 estimates of unobserved clonotypes. OLGA was used to compute generation probabilities for all TCRbeta clonotypes that the gDNA method yielded from a handful of donors. The table was pulled from immuneACCESS by TCRdb, which kept in-frame rearrangements only. Such tables lose some clones; where checked, under half of the loss comes from unresolved V genes, and the rest has no known cause. V, J and clone size were drawn from that table, and D and trimming were deduced from the DNA. The sample contains about 2.1 million clones, around 93% of them found a single time. The top ten constitute under 2% of the sample.

The receptor's source is a man between 18 and 29 years old in good health. Some clones in this sample may be carry-over from other donors' samples. The chain employs TRBV9 and TRBJ2-7, with 7 bases aligning to TRBD2. The specimen sequenced was naive CD8+ T cells from PBMCs. Sample cell subset or site, as interpreted from the label and publication: CD45RA+CCR7+. CDR3 region: CASSATGTNFDEQYF. The DNA sequence is as follows: TGTGCCAGCAGCGCCACCGGGACTAACTTCGACGAGCAGTACTTC.